The present TCR beta chain was sequenced within a study of regulatory T cells in long-lasting Graves disease listed by TCRdb under 2021. About the study as a whole: Persistent Graves' disease was defined as antithyroid drug treatment for over 5 years with persistently positive TSH receptor autoantibodies. The study took place in China and was registered as a clinical trial. Antithyroid drugs had been taken for approximately 10 years on average by persistent Graves' disease patients in the clinical cohort. A total of around 35 samples underwent TCR sequencing: around 13 from persistent and some 20 from newly diagnosed Graves' disease patients. Patients with persistent Graves' disease were compared with patients with newly diagnosed Graves' disease using TCR sequencing and RNA sequencing of peripheral blood.

CDR3 length: 12 amino acids, cysteine to phenylalanine. Kept here is only the CDR3 DNA, which spans 36 bases and is read in frame from base 1. Relative to germline, V is missing 8 bases and J is missing 2 bases, with 2 bases of the junction outside any gene match. CDR1 and CDR2 (MDHEN, SYDVKM) derive from the germline V gene. To prepare the library, multiplex PCR was applied. Sequenced on an Illumina HiSeq 4000. To build TCR beta libraries, CDR3 regions were amplified by Arm-PCR using iRepertoire HTBI primers. Gel purification was performed on PCR products prior to sequencing. As for how the authors treated the data: Gene usage analysis of CDR3 amino acid clonotypes used the approximately 62 TRBV and 14 to 15 TRBJ segments found across samples. COPE and FqMerger were used to merge the filtered high-quality paired reads into contigs. BLAST was used to align contigs to IMGT TRBV, TRBD and TRBJ reference genes, and CDR3 was defined according to IMGT. Any clonotype with a frequency above 0.1% was counted as a highly expanded clone. Shannon entropy served as the measure of repertoire diversity, while the Gini coefficient captured V-J evenness. A clonotype found in more than one individual was treated as public. The raw public data were reprocessed by TCRdb itself: fastp quality trimming at Q25, MiXCR clonotype calling, in-frame beta chains only. Identical CDR3 protein sequences are pooled into one entry, listed with their most common genes and DNA. The V and J calls come from TCRdb's annotation, not from the publication. The sample table lists roughly 490,000 distinct CDR3 sequences, approximately 23% of them with a count of one. About an eighth of the sample is taken by the ten largest.

This clonotype was seen repeatedly, ten times or more. What this receptor recognizes is not known. The input lacks base qualities; no much larger clone sits a single base away. The time point label for this specimen denotes: persistent/refractory GD, antithyroid drugs over 5 years with positive TRAb. For both TCR sequencing and RNA sequencing, RNA was extracted from PBMCs using TRIzol. The diagnosis of Graves' disease followed American Thyroid Association guidelines. Recruitment of patients was carried out at an endocrinology department in Xi'an, China. From each patient, about 8.9 milliliters of peripheral blood was collected into an EDTA anticoagulant tube. PBMCs were isolated by Ficoll Paque Plus density gradient separation without further T cell sorting. RNA quality was checked with an Agilent 2100 Bioanalyzer and agarose gel, and concentration with a NanoDrop 2000. Overall study results and their limits: A larger number of public clonotypes was shared among persistent patients (approximately 2,500) than among newly diagnosed patients (approximately 1,000). TRBV28, TRBJ1-2 and TRBJ2-5 were preferentially used in persistent disease, while TRBV20-1 and TRBJ2-1 were favored in newly diagnosed disease. The authors acknowledged the small sample size as a limitation that may reduce accuracy. Compared with newly diagnosed patients, patients with persistent Graves' disease had lower TCR Shannon entropy and fewer highly expanded clones, which suggests clonal expansion. Only peripheral blood was studied, because thyroid tissue, the primary lesion, was inaccessible. Sequencing and analysis were restricted to the TCR beta chain.

The starting material was peripheral blood mononuclear cells (PBMCs), obtained when the disease was refractory, from a patient treated with antithyroid drugs. The TCR comes from a female donor with Graves disease. The chain was built from TRBV28 and TRBJ2-7; 8 bases in between match TRBD1. The CDR3 loop reads CASGQGTYEQYF. The DNA sequence follows: TGTGCCAGCGGACAGGGAACCTACGAGCAGTACTTC.